These 29 T cell receptor beta chains came from one sample sequenced in a study of cytomegalovirus exposure and HLA in healthy donors. Use of 60 Vbeta and 13 Jbeta primers characterized the PCR. Using immunoSEQ multiplex PCR, the repertoire was profiled, and TCRdb retains in-frame clones only, with some absent. The table has under 200,000 clones, approximately 80% seen once. The sample consisted of PBMCs. These receptors were taken from a man between 18 and 29 years old in good health and CMV-seropositive.

The chain uses TRBV6-5 and TRBJ2-2; 8 nucleotides match TRBD2. V dropped 2 bases and J dropped 7; count of bases not matched to a gene: 9. Germline loops: CDR1 MNHEY, CDR2 SVGAGI. The CDR3 totals 16 residues. This CDR3 reads CASSYEERERHGELFF. Written as DNA, the CDR3 is TGTGCCAGCAGTTACGAAGAGCGGGAGAGGCACGGGGAGCTGTTTTTT.

V gene TRBV30 combines with J gene TRBJ2-3; 7 bases are shared with TRBD2. V shed 1 base, J shed 6 bases, and the junction held 13 bases outside the gene matches. The CDR3 is 16 residues long. Germline CDR1 is GTSNPN and CDR2 is SVGIG (reference sequence). The CDR3 loop is CAWSAGVAGVADTQYF. CDR3 nucleotide sequence: TGTGCCTGGAGTGCCGGGGTAGCGGGCGTAGCGGATACGCAGTATTTT.

The genes are TRBV7-2 and TRBJ2-2; D perhaps matches TRBD2 (6 bases). There are 13 residues in the CDR3. V shed 4 bases and J shed 7 bases, with 10 bases lying between them. Germline assignment: CDR1 SGHTA and CDR2 FQGNSA. The CDR3 coding sequence is TGTGCCAGCAGCTCATCTAGCGTCGGGGAGCTGTTTTTT. Translating it yields CASSSSSVGELFF.

The chain couples TRBV7-9 to TRBJ2-3; 9 bases agree with TRBD2. CDR3 length: 15 residues. The V and J ends lost 1 base and 1 base, in that order; junction bases with no gene match: 0. Germline assignment: CDR1 SEHNR and CDR2 FQNEAQ (reference sequence). The CDR3 bases are TGTGCCAGCAGCTTAGGGACTAGCGGCACAGATACGCAGTATTTT. It encodes CASSLGTSGTDTQYF.

J is TRBJ2-2 and V is TRBV6-1; D is perhaps TRBD1 (6 bases). Germline V gives CDR1 MNHNS, CDR2 SASEGT. The CDR3 is 14 amino acids. V lost 6 bases and J lost 5, with 13 bases in between. CDR3 amino acids: CASRMDSITGELFF. The CDR3, as DNA: TGTGCCAGCAGGATGGACAGTATAACCGGGGAGCTGTTTTTT.

The chain has TRBV2 and TRBJ2-2; D is possibly TRBD2 (5 bases). This CDR3 is 13 amino acids long. Trimming shortened V by 8 bases and J by 6 bases, and 13 bases separated the two germline ends. Germline V gene lookup returns CDR1 SNHLY and CDR2 FYNNEI. The CDR3 region has the DNA TGTGCCAGCCTACTAGTTTCTCCCGGGGAGCTGTTTTTT. Amino acids: CASLLVSPGELFF.

The chain links TRBV19 to TRBJ2-1; D possibly corresponds to TRBD2 (6 bases). The germline V and J ends were trimmed by 7 bases and 1 base, with 11 bases remaining between them. This CDR3 spans 14 amino acids. Germline loops: CDR1 LNHDA, CDR2 SQIVND (reference sequence). CDR3 sequence (DNA): TGTGCCAGTATTGGGAGGCCGTCCTACAATGAGCAGTTCTTC. Translation: CASIGRPSYNEQFF.

The rearrangement links TRBV2 to TRBJ1-1; D uncertain. Trimming stripped 2 bases from V and 5 bases from J, with 15 bases between. The CDR3 is 15 residues long. CDR1 is SNHLY and CDR2 is FYNNEI in the germline V gene. The CDR3 DNA follows: TGTGCCAGCAGTGAAACAACAGAGGAGGTAACTGAAGCTTTCTTT. Amino acids: CASSETTEEVTEAFF.

The chain recombines TRBV27 with TRBJ1-1; the match to TRBD1 covers 7 bases. Germline CDR1 and CDR2: MNHEY and SMNVEV (reference sequence). Trimming at V came to 3 bases and at J to 5 bases, leaving 6 bases not matched to a gene. This CDR3 region has 14 residues. The CDR3 bases are TGTGCCAGCAGTTTCAACAGGGGAGGTACTGAAGCTTTCTTT. Translating it yields CASSFNRGGTEAFF.

This clone was found once. The rearrangement links TRBV30 to TRBJ2-2; D gene uncertain. Trimming pared 0 bases from V and 2 bases from J, leaving 7 bases between. The CDR3 length is 14 residues. Germline V gene lookup returns CDR1 GTSNPN and CDR2 SVGIG (reference sequence). Here the CDR3 DNA reads TGTGCCTGGAGTGTAACAGCTAACACCGGGGAGCTGTTTTTT. It translates to CAWSVTANTGELFF.

The chain is built from TRBV7-2 and TRBJ2-5, with 13 bases matching TRBD2. There are 16 residues in the CDR3. Trimming at V came to 5 bases and at J to 5 bases, leaving 8 bases not matched to a gene. CDR1 is SGHTA, CDR2 FQGNSA, per germline. The CDR3 sequence is CASSPRLAGGRETQYF. The CDR3 DNA follows: TGTGCCAGCAGCCCACGACTAGCGGGGGGCCGGGAGACCCAGTACTTC.

The gene calls are TRBV6-1 and TRBJ2-7, with 7 positions matching TRBD2. V trimming: 5 bases; J trimming: 11 bases; junction bases outside the gene matches: 12. The length of the CDR3 is 13 residues. CDR1 and CDR2 (germline): MNHNS, SASEGT. The CDR3 region has the DNA TGTGCCAGCAGTAAAAGATTTGGGGGGGACGAGTACTTC. Translating it yields CASSKRFGGDEYF.

The gene calls are TRBV10-3 and TRBJ2-3; D perhaps matches TRBD1 (6 bases). There are 16 residues in the CDR3. The V and J ends lost 4 bases and 6 bases respectively, with 20 bases between them. In germline, CDR1 is ENHRY, CDR2 SYGVKD. CDR3 sequence (DNA): TGTGCCATCAGTGGTGCCGTCACAGGGTTTGGTGATACGCAGTATTTT. It specifies CAISGAVTGFGDTQYF.

The rearrangement uses TRBV7-2 and TRBJ2-7; D uncertain. The CDR3 is made up of 15 amino acids. The germline CDR1 and CDR2 sequences are SGHTA and FQGNSA. Trimming removed 2 bases from V and 1 base from J, with 12 bases in between. The DNA of the CDR3 is TGTGCCAGCAGCTTAATGGCGCAGGCGTCCTACGAGCAGTACTTC. It codes for CASSLMAQASYEQYF.

The table lists this clone with a count of one. This chain joins TRBV27 and TRBJ1-6; TRBD1 is a possible D gene (5 bases). Trimming left V 0 bases short and J 9 bases short, with 15 bases between. Germline CDR1 reads MNHEY; CDR2 reads SMNVEV (reference sequence). The CDR3 has 16 residues. CDR3 in DNA: TGTGCCAGCAGTTTATCGGACGCAGGGATCGGTTCACCCCTCCACTTT. Amino acids: CASSLSDAGIGSPLHF.

The rearrangement uses TRBV5-5 and TRBJ2-7; 8 bases map to TRBD1. Trimming cost V 2 bases and J 6 bases; bases outside gene matches: 10. The CDR3 sequence is 15 residues long. The V gene's germline CDR1 is SGHKS and CDR2 YYEKEE (reference sequence). The CDR3 loop reads CASSLAGQGRSEQYF. Here the CDR3 DNA reads TGTGCCAGCAGCTTAGCAGGACAGGGAAGGAGCGAGCAGTACTTC.

This chain uses TRBV4-2 with TRBJ2-3, with a possible D match to TRBD2 (5 bases). In germline, CDR1 is LGHNA, CDR2 YNFKEQ. The CDR3 loop spans 15 amino acids. The V end lost 2 bases, the J end lost 5 bases, and 14 bases lay between the germline ends. The CDR3 DNA reads TGTGCCAGCAGCCAAAATGCTTACGGGGTAGATACGCAGTATTTT. Protein: CASSQNAYGVDTQYF.

This chain uses TRBV11-2 with TRBJ1-2; TRBD1 matches at 9 bases. Looked up from germline, CDR1 is SGHAT and CDR2 is FQNNGV. The junction had 13 bases not matched to a gene; V was cut back by 5 bases and J by 3 bases. This CDR3 is 17 amino acids long. This CDR3 is CASSVTGTGYFDYGYTF. The CDR3 bases are TGTGCCAGCAGCGTAACCGGGACAGGGTATTTTGACTATGGCTACACCTTC. The whole variable domain, remainder taken from reference TRBV11-2 and TRBJ1-2, is EAGVAQSPRYKIIEKRQSVAFWCNPISGHATLYWYQQILGQGPKLLIQFQNNGVVDDSQLPKDRFSAERLKGVDSTLKIQPAKLEDSAVYLCASSVTGTGYFDYGYTFGSGTRLTVV.

The rearrangement links TRBV9 to TRBJ1-3, with unresolved D. Germline assignment: CDR1 SGDLS and CDR2 YYNGEE. The CDR3 loop spans 13 amino acids. V lost 2 bases and J 7 bases, leaving 10 bases between the germline ends. The CDR3 spells CASSVPSSNTIYF. The CDR3 coding sequence is TGTGCCAGCAGCGTCCCGTCGAGCAACACCATATATTTT.

The rearrangement joins TRBV30 to TRBJ1-2, with unresolved D. Germline V gene data show CDR1 as GTSNPN and CDR2 as SVGIG (reference sequence). V lost 0 bases and J lost 8, with 10 bases in between. There are 12 residues in the CDR3. CDR3 in amino acids: CAWSVGREGYTF. DNA of the CDR3: TGTGCCTGGAGTGTAGGTAGGGAGGGCTACACCTTC.

In its sample, this clone was seen a few times. This sequence joins TRBV5-4 and TRBJ2-7; 7 positions match TRBD1. Per the germline V gene, CDR1 is SGHNT and CDR2 is YYREEE (reference sequence). The V and J ends lost 4 bases and 2 bases, in that order; junction bases with no gene match: 6. The CDR3 spans 14 residues. CDR3 nucleotides: TGTGCCAGCAGCCTCCCTGACAGGGCCTACGAGCAGTACTTC. Its translation: CASSLPDRAYEQYF.

The chain has TRBV6-1 and TRBJ1-1, with TRBD1 identical over 8 bases. Germline V gene sequence: CDR1 MNHNS, CDR2 SASEGT. The V and J ends lost 2 bases and 2 bases, in that order; junction bases with no gene match: 13. This CDR3 is 18 amino acids long. The CDR3 region has the DNA TGTGCCAGCAGTGAAATACCGACCGCAGGGGGCCGAAACACTGAAGCTTTCTTT. The encoded protein is CASSEIPTAGGRNTEAFF.

This clone was seen a single time. The rearrangement links TRBV11-3 to TRBJ2-1; 13 nucleotides line up with TRBD2. Trimming at V came to 5 bases and at J to 9 bases, leaving 10 bases not matched to a gene. From germline, CDR1 is SGHNT and CDR2 YENEEA. The CDR3 covers 16 residues. CDR3 bases: TGTGCCAGCAGCGAGATAACTAGCGGGGGGGCCGGTGAGCAGTTCTTC. Its translation: CASSEITSGGAGEQFF.

This clone was detected once. The chain has TRBV19 and TRBJ2-2; D perhaps matches TRBD1 (5 bases). This CDR3 is built from 14 residues. V was pared by 5 bases and J by 3 bases, with 10 bases between. CDR1 is LNHDA and CDR2 is SQIVND in the germline V gene (reference sequence). The CDR3 reads CASSPSRDTGELFF. Written as DNA, the CDR3 is TGTGCCAGTAGTCCGAGCAGGGACACCGGGGAGCTGTTTTTT.

V usage is TRBV5-8 and J usage is TRBJ1-5; 9 nucleotides line up with TRBD1. Per the germline V gene, CDR1 is SGHTS and CDR2 is YDEGEE. The CDR3 runs to 15 residues. V lost 1 base to trimming and J lost 4 bases; unmatched junction nucleotides: 3. The CDR3 protein is CASSLYGTGNQPQHF. Here the CDR3 DNA reads TGTGCCAGCAGCTTGTACGGGACAGGGAATCAGCCCCAGCATTTT.

The chain has TRBV5-6 and TRBJ1-4; D remains ambiguous. Trimming cost V 5 bases and J 4 bases, with 12 bases left between them. Germline V gives CDR1 SGHDT, CDR2 YYEEEE. This CDR3 is built from 14 residues. This CDR3 reads CASRDGVRNEKLFF. In DNA form, the CDR3 reads TGTGCCAGCAGAGATGGAGTGCGTAATGAAAAACTGTTTTTT.

The chain combines TRBV2 with TRBJ1-5; 7 nucleotides align to TRBD1. The CDR3 consists of 15 residues. With V trimmed by 6 bases and J by 4 bases, 9 bases remained unmatched. Germline V gene sequence: CDR1 SNHLY, CDR2 FYNNEI. The CDR3 is CASRGGTALNQPQHF. CDR3 DNA: TGTGCCAGCAGGGGCGGGACAGCGCTTAATCAGCCCCAGCATTTT.

The rearrangement links TRBV19 to TRBJ1-5, with D possibly being TRBD1 (6 bases). The length of the CDR3 is 16 residues. Germline values: CDR1 LNHDA, CDR2 SQIVND (reference sequence). Trimming took 5 bases from V and 2 from J, leaving 16 bases between them. Here the CDR3 reads CASSQNRAMGNQPQHF. The DNA of the CDR3 is TGTGCCAGTAGTCAAAACAGGGCGATGGGCAATCAGCCCCAGCATTTT.

This clone was seen a few times. CDR3 DNA sequence: TGTGCCAGCAGCTTAACGGTGCTCAGCGCCTACGAGCAGTACTTC. Translation: CASSLTVLSAYEQYF. The V and J genes are TRBV7-2 and TRBJ2-7; D is unresolved. Germline V CDR1 and CDR2: SGHTA, FQGNSA. The CDR3 runs 15 residues. V dropped 2 bases and J dropped 2 bases, with 13 bases sitting between them.